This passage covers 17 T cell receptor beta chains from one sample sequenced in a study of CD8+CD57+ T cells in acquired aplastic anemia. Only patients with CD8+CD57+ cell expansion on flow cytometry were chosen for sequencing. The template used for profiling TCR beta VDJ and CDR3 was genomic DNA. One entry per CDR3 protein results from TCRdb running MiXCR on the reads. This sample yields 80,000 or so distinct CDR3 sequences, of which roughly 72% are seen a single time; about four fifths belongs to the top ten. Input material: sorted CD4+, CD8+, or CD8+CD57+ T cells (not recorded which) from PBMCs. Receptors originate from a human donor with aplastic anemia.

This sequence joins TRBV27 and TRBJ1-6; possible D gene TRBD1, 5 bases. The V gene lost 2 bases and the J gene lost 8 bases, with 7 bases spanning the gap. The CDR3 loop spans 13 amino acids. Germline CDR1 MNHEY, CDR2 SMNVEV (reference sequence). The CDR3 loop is CASSLEGHSPLHF. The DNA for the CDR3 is TGTGCCAGCAGTTTAGAGGGACATTCACCCCTCCACTTT.

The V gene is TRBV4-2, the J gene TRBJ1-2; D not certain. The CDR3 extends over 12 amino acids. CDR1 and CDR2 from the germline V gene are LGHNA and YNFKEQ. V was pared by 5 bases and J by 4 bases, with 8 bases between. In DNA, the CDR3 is TGTGCCAGCAGCTTTCGCACCTATGGCTACACCTTC. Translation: CASSFRTYGYTF.

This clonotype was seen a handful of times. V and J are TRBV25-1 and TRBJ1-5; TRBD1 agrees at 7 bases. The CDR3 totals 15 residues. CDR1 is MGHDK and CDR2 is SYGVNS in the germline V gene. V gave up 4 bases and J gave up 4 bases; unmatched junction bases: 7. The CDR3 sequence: CASSGDSSFNQPQHF. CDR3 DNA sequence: TGTGCCAGCAGTGGGGACAGCTCATTTAATCAGCCCCAGCATTTT.

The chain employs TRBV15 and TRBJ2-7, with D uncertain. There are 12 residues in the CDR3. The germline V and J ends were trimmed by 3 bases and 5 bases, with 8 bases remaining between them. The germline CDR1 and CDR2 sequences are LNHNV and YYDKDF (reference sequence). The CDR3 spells CATSSVGDEQYF. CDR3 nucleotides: TGTGCCACCAGCAGTGTTGGGGACGAGCAGTACTTC. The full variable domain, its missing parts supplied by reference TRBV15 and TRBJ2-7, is DAMVIQNPRYQVTQFGKPVTLSCSQTLNHNVMYWYQQKSSQAPKLLFHYYDKDFNNEADTPDNFQSRRPNTSFCFLDIRSPGLGDTAMYLCATSSVGDEQYFGPGTRLTVT.

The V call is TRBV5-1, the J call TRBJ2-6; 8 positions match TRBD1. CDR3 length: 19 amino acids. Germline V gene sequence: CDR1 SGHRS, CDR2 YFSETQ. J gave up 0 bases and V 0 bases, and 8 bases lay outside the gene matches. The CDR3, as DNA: TGCGCCAGCAGCTTGGATGGACAGGGATTCCTCTCTGGGGCCAACGTCCTGACTTTC. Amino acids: CASSLDGQGFLSGANVLTF.

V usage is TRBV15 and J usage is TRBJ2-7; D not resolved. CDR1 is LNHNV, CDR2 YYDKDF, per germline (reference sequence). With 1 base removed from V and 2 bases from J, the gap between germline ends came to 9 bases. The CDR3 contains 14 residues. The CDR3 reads CATSRVDATYEQYF. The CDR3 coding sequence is TGTGCCACCAGCAGAGTGGACGCGACCTACGAGCAGTACTTC.

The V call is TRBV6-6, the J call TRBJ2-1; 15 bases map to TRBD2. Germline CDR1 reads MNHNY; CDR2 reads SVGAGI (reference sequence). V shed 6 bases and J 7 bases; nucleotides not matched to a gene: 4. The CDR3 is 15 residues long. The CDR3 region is CASRGLAGGGNEQFF. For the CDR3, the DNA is TGTGCCAGCAGGGGACTAGCGGGAGGAGGGAATGAGCAGTTCTTC.

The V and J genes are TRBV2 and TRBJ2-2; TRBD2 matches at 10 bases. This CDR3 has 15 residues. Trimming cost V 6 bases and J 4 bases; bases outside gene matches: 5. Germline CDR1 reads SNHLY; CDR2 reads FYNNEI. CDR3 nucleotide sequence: TGTGCCAGCAGCTCGAGCGGGAGGGCCACCGGGGAGCTGTTTTTT. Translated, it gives CASSSSGRATGELFF.

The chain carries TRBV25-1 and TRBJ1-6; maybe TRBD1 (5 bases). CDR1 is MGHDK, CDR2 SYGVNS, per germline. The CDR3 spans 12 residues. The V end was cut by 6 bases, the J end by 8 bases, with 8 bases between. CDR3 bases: TGTGCCAGCAGGACAGCCTATTCACCCCTCCACTTT. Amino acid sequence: CASRTAYSPLHF.

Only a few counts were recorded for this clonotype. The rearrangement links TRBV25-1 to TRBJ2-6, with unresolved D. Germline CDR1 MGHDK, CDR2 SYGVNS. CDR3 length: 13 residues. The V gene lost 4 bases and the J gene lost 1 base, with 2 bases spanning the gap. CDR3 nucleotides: TGTGCCAGCAGTGTATCTGGGGCCAACGTCCTGACTTTC. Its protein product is CASSVSGANVLTF.

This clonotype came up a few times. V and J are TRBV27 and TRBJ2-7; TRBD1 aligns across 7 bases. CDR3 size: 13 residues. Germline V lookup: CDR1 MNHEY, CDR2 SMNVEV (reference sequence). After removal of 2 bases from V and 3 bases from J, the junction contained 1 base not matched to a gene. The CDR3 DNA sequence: TGTGCCAGCAGTTTAGCAGGGGGCTACGAGCAGTACTTC. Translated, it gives CASSLAGGYEQYF.

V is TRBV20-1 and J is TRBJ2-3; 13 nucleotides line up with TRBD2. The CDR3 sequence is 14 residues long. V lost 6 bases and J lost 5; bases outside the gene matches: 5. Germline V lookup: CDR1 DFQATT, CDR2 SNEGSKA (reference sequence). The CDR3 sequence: CSASGLAGVDTQYF. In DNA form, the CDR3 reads TGCAGTGCCAGCGGACTAGCGGGGGTAGATACGCAGTATTTT.

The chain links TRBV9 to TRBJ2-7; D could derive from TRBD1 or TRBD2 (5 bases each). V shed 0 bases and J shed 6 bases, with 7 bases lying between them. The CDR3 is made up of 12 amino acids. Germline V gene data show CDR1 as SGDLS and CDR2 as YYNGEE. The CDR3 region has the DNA TGTGCCAGCAGCGTAGACGGGGCCGAGCAGTACTTC. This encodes CASSVDGAEQYF.

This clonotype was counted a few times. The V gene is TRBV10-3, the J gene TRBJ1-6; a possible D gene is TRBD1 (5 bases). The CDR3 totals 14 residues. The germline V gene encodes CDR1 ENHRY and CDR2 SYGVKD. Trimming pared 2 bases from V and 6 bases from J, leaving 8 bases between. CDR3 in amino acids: CAISEAGLNSPLHF. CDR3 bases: TGTGCCATCAGTGAGGCAGGGCTTAATTCACCCCTCCACTTT.

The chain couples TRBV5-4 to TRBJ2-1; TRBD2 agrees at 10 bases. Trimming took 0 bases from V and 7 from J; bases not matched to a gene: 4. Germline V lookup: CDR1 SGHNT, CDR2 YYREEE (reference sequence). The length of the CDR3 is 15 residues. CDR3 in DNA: TGTGCCAGCAGCTTGGAAGCGGGGGGGAAGAATGAGCAGTTCTTC. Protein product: CASSLEAGGKNEQFF. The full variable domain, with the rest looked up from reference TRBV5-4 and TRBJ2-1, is ETGVTQSPTHLIKTRGQQVTLRCSSQSGHNTVSWYQQALGQGPQFIFQYYREEENGRGNFPPRFSGLQFPNYSSELNVNALELDDSALYLCASSLEAGGKNEQFFGPGTRLTVL.

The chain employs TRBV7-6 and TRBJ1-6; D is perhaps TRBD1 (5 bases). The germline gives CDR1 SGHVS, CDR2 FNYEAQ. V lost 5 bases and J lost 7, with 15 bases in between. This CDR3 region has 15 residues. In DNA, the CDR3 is TGTGCCAGCAGCCCAGGACCAGGGAGAAATTCACCCCTCCACTTT. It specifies CASSPGPGRNSPLHF.

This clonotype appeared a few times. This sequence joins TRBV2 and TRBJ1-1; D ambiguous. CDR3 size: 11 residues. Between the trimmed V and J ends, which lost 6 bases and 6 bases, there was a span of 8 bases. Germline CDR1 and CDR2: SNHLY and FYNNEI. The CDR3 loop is CASRGSAEAFF. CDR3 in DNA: TGTGCCAGCAGGGGATCGGCTGAAGCTTTCTTT.